This T cell receptor beta chain was documented in a study of CD8 T cells in Susac syndrome. TEMRA cells were enriched by FACS, while CD8+ and CD4+ T cells were obtained through a negative isolation that was performed magnetically. Reverse transcription of about 0.45 to 1 ug RNA was carried out with random hexamers. By means of immunoSEQ multiplex PCR, TCR beta CDR3 spanning 54 Vbeta and 13 Jbeta underwent amplification. TCRdb processed the immunoSEQ multiplex PCR reads anew with MiXCR; each CDR3 protein has one entry. The data show 180,000 or so distinct CDR3 sequences, with about 94% seen just once and 0.1% held by the top ten. Trimming shortened V by 5 bases and J by 0 bases, and 15 bases separated the two germline ends. The CDR3 has 16 residues. Looked up from germline, CDR1 is MDHEN and CDR2 is SYDVKM.

The genes are TRBV28 and TRBJ2-3; perhaps TRBD1 as D (6 bases). The receptor was isolated from a human donor in good health. Sequenced input: CD4+ T cells from PBMCs. This chain's CDR3 is CASSSRWDTSTDTQYF. The CDR3, as DNA: TGTGCCAGCAGTAGCCGTTGGGACACAAGCACAGATACGCAGTATTTT.